This T cell receptor (beta chain) was sequenced for a study of T cell responses to AZD1222 COVID-19 vaccine. Study at large: Investigators merged groups given second doses at roughly 4 or roughly 12 weeks. Study-wide results and limits: Increases in Spike-specific TCR breadth and depth were seen after two AZD1222 doses. Possibly, clonal diversity was underestimated; donors were largely white British and included more females. Seropositive AZD1222 recipients at baseline numbered only 5 or 6.

On this clone itself: The antigen remains unidentified.

Data came from immunoSEQ multiplex PCR; TCRdb stores just in-frame clones and leaves some out. The sample holds about 210,000 clones; approximately 92% are singletons and the top ten take 1% to 1.5%. This CDR3 is built from 15 residues. V lost 1 base and J 4 bases, leaving 15 bases between the germline ends. CDR1 and CDR2 (germline): SQVTM, ANQGSEA. The specimen was peripheral blood, collected on day 0 of AZD1222 vaccination. The clonotype was recovered from an adult in good health. This sequence joins TRBV29-1 and TRBJ2-3; possibly TRBD2 for D (5 bases). CDR3 nucleotides: TGCAGCGTTGAAGGAGGCGGGCGGACCCCAGATACGCAGTATTTT. Encoded protein: CSVEGGGRTPDTQYF.